This T cell receptor (beta chain) was sequenced for a study of T cells after yellow fever vaccination. On the study more broadly: SMART-Seq v4 Ultra Low Input served to prepare low-cell-number fractions. Study-wide results and caveats: The appearance of a small share of clonotypes in both CD4 and CD8 compartments was observed. Re-detected after boosting: most primary clones, approximately 97% of CD4 and roughly 90% of CD8.

The 5'RACE template-switching step produced TCR cDNA and added a universal primer site and UMIs. A single record per CDR3 protein comes from TCRdb applying MiXCR to the 5' RACE reads. The sample has around 340,000 distinct CDR3 sequences; 12% are singletons. The J segment lost 4 bases and the V segment lost 3 bases, leaving 8 bases of the junction unmatched. Looked up from germline, CDR1 is DFQATT and CDR2 is SNEGSKA (reference sequence). This CDR3 has 15 amino acids. This clonotype turned up a few times. The antigen is undetermined. This clonotype originated in a man aged 18 to 29 who received the YFV17D yellow fever vaccine. Sequencing used CD4+ T cells sorted from PBMCs, obtained 15 days after the yellow fever booster vaccination. This sequence joins TRBV20-1 and TRBJ1-1; 10 bases are shared with TRBD1. CDR3 in amino acids: CSARDVGTGVTEAFF. In nucleotides, the CDR3 is TGCAGTGCTAGGGACGTCGGGACAGGGGTCACTGAAGCTTTCTTT.